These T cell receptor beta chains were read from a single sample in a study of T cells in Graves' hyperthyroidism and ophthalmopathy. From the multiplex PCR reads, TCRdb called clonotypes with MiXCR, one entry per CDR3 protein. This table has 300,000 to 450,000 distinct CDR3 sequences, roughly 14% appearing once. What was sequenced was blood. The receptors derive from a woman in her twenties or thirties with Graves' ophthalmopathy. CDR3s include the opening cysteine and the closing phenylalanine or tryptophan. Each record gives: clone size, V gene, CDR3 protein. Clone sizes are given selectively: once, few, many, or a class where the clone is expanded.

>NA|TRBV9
CASSASDGYYEQYF
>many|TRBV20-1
CSAVTRDGTGGENEQFF
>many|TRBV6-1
CASSDLAPGLAGPDTQYF
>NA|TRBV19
CASTPLTGTPGELFF
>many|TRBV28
CASRQQETSTGELFF
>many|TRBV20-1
CSARRPAWPPSYEQYF
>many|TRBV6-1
CASSSSISAPLHF
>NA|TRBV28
CASSLERGVDEQYF
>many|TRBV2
CASSAGDTQYF
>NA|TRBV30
CAWSIGTSGANVLTF
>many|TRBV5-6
CASRSPGNTEAFF
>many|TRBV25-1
CASSAPGLANEQYF
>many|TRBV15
CATRRSFTYEQYF
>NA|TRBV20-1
CSAREGGPGQRIYGYTF
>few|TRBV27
CASSPRWSYEQYF
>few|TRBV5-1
CASSAFGAQGTGETQYF
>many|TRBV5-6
CASSSKMVEAFF
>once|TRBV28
CASSLSPGSSGGGYEQYF
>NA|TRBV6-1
CASQASGMNTEAFF
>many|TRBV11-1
CASSLGQGYQETQYF
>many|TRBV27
CASRERGQVIPSDGNEQFF
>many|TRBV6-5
CASTPAGQGHGNYGYTF
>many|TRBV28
CASRGQPYEQYF
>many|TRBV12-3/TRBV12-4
CASSSGSADTQYF
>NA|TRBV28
CASNIPGQRLNEQFF
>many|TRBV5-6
CASSYRDREAEQYF
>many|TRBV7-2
CASSLTTAQGAASPLHF
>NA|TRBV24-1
CATSTASTDTQCF
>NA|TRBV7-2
CASGLVGQTNYGYTF
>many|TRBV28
CASRAGGREAFF
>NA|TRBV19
CASSLVGGAFNSEAFF
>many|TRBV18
CASSPRQFAGGTDTQYF
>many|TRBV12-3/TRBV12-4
CASSFGNRVLDTEAFF
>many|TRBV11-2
CASSLEAGNGYTF
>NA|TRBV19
CASIAGGTNQPQHF
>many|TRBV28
CASSSGLRGDYGYTF
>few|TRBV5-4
CASKAGHSYEQYF
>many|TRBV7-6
CASSFSQGWNEQFF
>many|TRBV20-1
CSARPGSLDEQYF
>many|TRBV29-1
CSVLTGEAFF
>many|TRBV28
CASTSIRGQGNSPLHF
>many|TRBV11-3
CASSPPRDSQETQYF
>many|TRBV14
CASSQDRTGGWETQYF
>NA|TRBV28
CASSRPGVNSPLHF